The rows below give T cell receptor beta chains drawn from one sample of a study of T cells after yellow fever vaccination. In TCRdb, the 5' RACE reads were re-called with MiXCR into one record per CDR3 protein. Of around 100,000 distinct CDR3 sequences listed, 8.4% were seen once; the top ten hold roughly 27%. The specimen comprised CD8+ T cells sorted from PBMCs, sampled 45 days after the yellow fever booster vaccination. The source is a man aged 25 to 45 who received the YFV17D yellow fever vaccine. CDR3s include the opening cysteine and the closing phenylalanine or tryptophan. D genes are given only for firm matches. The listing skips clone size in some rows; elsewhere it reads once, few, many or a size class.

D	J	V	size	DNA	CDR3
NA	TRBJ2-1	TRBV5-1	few	TGCGCCAGCAGCCTCGAAAACTACAATGAGCAGTTCTTC	CASSLENYNEQFF
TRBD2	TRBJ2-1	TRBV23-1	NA	TGCGCCAGCAGCTCTAGCGGCTACTCCTACAATGAGAAGTTCTTC	CASSSSGYSYNEKFF
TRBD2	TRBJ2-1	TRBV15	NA	TGTGCCACCAGCAGAGGAGCCAGCGGGAGGTCTTGGATTTCCAATGAGCAGTTCTTC	CATSRGASGRSWISNEQFF
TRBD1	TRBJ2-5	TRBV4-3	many	TGCGCCAGCAGCCAAGTACATCCCGGGACAGCCACCGAAGAGACCCAGTACTTC	CASSQVHPGTATEETQYF
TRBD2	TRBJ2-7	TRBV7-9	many	TGTGCCAGCAGCTTGGGACTAGCGGGAGACGAGCAGTACTTC	CASSLGLAGDEQYF
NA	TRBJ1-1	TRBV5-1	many	TGCGCCAGTAGAAGTATGGGTGGCACTGAAGCTTTCTTT	CASRSMGGTEAFF
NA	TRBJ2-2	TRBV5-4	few	TGTGCCAGCAGCCTCCAGGATTTCAGGGAGCTGTTTTTT	CASSLQDFRELFF
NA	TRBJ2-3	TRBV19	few	TGTGCCAGTAGTATGAGCGGAGCAGATACGCAGTATTTT	CASSMSGADTQYF
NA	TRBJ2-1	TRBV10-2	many	TGCGCCAGCAGTGCCGGGGGCGAGCAGTTCTTC	CASSAGGEQFF
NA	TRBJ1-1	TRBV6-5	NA	TGTGCCAGCAGTTACGCCGTCCTTCACACTGAAGCTTTCTTT	CASSYAVLHTEAFF
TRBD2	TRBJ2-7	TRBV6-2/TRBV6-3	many	TGTGCCAGCAGTTACTCTAGACTAGCGGAGCCCTACGAGCAGTACTTC	CASSYSRLAEPYEQYF
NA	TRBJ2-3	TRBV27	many	TGTGCCAGCAGTTTAGGGTCCGCCGGCTACCCGGATACGCAGTATTTT	CASSLGSAGYPDTQYF
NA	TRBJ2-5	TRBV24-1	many	TGTGCCACCAGTGATCCGGTGGACCAAGAGACCCAGTACTTC	CATSDPVDQETQYF
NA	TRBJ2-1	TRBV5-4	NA	TGTGCCAGCAGCTTGGGGCTAGATGAGCAGTTCTTC	CASSLGLDEQFF
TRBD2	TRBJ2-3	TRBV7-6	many	TGTGCCAGCAGCTTATTGGTAGCGGGAGCTCGAACAGATACGCAGTATTTT	CASSLLVAGARTDTQYF
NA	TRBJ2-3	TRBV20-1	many	TGCAGTGTCAAACCCCCAACACGTCCTCGCACAGATACGCAGTATTTT	CSVKPPTRPRTDTQYF
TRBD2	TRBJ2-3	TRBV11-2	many	TGTGCCAGCAGCTCCGGACTAGCGAGTTCTAGCACAGATACGCAGTATTTT	CASSSGLASSSTDTQYF
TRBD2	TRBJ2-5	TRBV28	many	TGTGCCAGTGTTGGTGGATTCTATACTAGCGGGGAGACCCAGTACTTC	CASVGGFYTSGETQYF
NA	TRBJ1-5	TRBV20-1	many	TGCAGTGCTAGCGTCGGGGGGAGCAATCAGCCCCAGCATTTT	CSASVGGSNQPQHF
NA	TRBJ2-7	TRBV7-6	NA	TGTGCCAGCAGCTCAAGGCTGGGGGACGAGCAGTACTTC	CASSSRLGDEQYF
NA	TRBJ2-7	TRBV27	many	TGTGCCAGCAGCCCCTCCACGGGGGCGGACGAGCAGTACTTC	CASSPSTGADEQYF
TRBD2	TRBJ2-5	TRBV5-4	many	TGTGCCAGCAGCCCCAGTTTAGCGGGAGATTATGAGACCCAGTACTTC	CASSPSLAGDYETQYF
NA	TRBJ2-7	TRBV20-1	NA	TGCAGTGCTAGTAGTCCGGGAGATTTACTCGCCCCCGAATACTACGAGCAGTACTTC	CSASSPGDLLAPEYYEQYF
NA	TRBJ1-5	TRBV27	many	TGTGCCAGCAGTTTGGGGGGGGGGTATCAGCCCCAGCATTTT	CASSLGGGYQPQHF
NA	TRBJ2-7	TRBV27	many	TGTGCCAGCAGCCACCGAGGGGGGGCGAATAGTTACGAGCAGTACTTC	CASSHRGGANSYEQYF
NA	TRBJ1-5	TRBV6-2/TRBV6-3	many	TGTGCCAGCAGTGATGGAGCGGATTATCAGCCCCAGCATTTT	CASSDGADYQPQHF
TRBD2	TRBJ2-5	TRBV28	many	TGTGCCAGCAGTCAACGACTAGCGGGAGGAGAGACCCAGTACTTC	CASSQRLAGGETQYF
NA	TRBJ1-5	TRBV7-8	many	TGTGCCAGCAGCTTTGGGGGGGATATTCGCAATCAGCCCCAGCATTTT	CASSFGGDIRNQPQHF
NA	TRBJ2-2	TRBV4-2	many	TGTGCCAGCAGCCAAGAGGAGCTAGCGAGTTCCGGGGAGCTGTTTTTT	CASSQEELASSGELFF
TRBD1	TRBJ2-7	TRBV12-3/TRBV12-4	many	TGTGCCAGCAGTTCCGGGACAGGGGCTTTCGAGCAGTACTTC	CASSSGTGAFEQYF
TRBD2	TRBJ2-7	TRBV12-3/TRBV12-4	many	TGTGCCAGCACCCCTGGACTAGCCGATGGCGAGCAGTACTTC	CASTPGLADGEQYF
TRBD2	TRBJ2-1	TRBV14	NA	TGTGCCAGCAGCCATTTAGCGGGAGCTCCCTACAATGAGCAGTTCTTC	CASSHLAGAPYNEQFF
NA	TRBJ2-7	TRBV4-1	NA	TGCGCCAGCAGCCAGTATCTAGGGCCTGGCCCCTACGAGCAGTACTTC	CASSQYLGPGPYEQYF
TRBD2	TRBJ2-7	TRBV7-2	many	TGTGCCAGCAGCAACTTGGCGGGAGGAGTCTACGAGCAGTACTTC	CASSNLAGGVYEQYF
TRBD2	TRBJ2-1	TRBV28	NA	TGTGCCAGCAGTTTAGGCCCCTCTAGCGGTTCCTACAATGAGCAGTTCTTC	CASSLGPSSGSYNEQFF
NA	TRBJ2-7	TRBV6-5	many	TGTGCCAGCAGTCAGGGGTTTGCGTACGAGCAGTACTTC	CASSQGFAYEQYF
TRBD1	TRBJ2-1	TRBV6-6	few	TGTGCCAGCAGGTACTCGGGACAGGGCCTCAATGAGCAGTTCTTC	CASRYSGQGLNEQFF
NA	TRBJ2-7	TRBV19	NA	TGTGCCAGTAGTTCTATGACCTCCTACGAGCAGTACTTC	CASSSMTSYEQYF
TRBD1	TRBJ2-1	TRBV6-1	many	TGTGCCAGCAGTCCCGGGACAGGGGGGTATGAGCAGTTCTTC	CASSPGTGGYEQFF
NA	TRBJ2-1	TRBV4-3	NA	TGCGCCAGCAGCCAGGCTACTAGAACCCCCTACAATGAGCAGTTCTTC	CASSQATRTPYNEQFF
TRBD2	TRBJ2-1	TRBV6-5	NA	TGTGCCAGCAGTTACTTAGCGGGAGAAACCTACAATGAGCAGTTCTTC	CASSYLAGETYNEQFF
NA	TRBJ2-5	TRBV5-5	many	TGTGCCAGCAGCGAGTTGCCCCAAGAGACCCAGTACTTC	CASSELPQETQYF
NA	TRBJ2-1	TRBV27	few	TGTGCCAGCAAAGGTTGGAACGTCTACAATGAGCAGTTCTTC	CASKGWNVYNEQFF
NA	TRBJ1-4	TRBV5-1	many	TGCGCCAGCAGCGACCGAGAAAAACTGTTTTTT	CASSDREKLFF
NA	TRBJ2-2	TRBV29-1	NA	TGCAGCGTTAGATTGGGCGGCAACACCGGGGAGCTGTTTTTT	CSVRLGGNTGELFF
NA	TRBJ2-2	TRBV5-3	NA	TGTGCCAGAAGCTTGTTCCTCTGCACCGGGCAGCTGTTTTTT	CARSLFLCTGQLFF
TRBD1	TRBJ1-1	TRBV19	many	TGTGCCAGTAGAGCCGGGACAGGGAACACTGAAGCTTTCTTT	CASRAGTGNTEAFF
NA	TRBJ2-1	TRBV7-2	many	TGTGCCAGCAGCTTAGCGCAGACTGGGCCCTACAATGAGCAGTTCTTC	CASSLAQTGPYNEQFF
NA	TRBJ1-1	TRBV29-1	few	TGCAGCGCTAGGGGAACAGGTGACACTGAAGCTTTCTTT	CSARGTGDTEAFF
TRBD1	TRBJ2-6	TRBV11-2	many	TGTGCCAGCAGCGGTAGACAGGGCTCTGGGGCCAACGTCCTGACTTTC	CASSGRQGSGANVLTF
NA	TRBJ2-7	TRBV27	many	TGTGCCAGCAGCCCCCGGGGGTCTTACGAGCAGTACTTC	CASSPRGSYEQYF
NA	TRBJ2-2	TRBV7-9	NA	TGTGCCAGCAGCCCCCCCCCTAGCGATAATACCGGGGAGCTGTTTTTT	CASSPPPSDNTGELFF
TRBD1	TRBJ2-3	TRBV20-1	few	TGCAGTGCCGACGGGACAGGGGAGGAGCGGGACTCACCCACAGATACGCAGTATTTT	CSADGTGEERDSPTDTQYF
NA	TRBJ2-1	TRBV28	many	TGTGCCAGCACCCCTGGGTGGAGGGGTTACAATGAGCAGTTCTTC	CASTPGWRGYNEQFF
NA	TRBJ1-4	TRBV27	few	TGTGCCAGCAGTTCTCTGGACACCGATGAAAAACTGTTTTTT	CASSSLDTDEKLFF
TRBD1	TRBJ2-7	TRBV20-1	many	TGCAGTGCTAGTGGCAGGACAGGTTCCTACGAGCAGTACTTC	CSASGRTGSYEQYF
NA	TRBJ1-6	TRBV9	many	TGTGCCTTCTCCCCCCTCCACTTT	CAFSPLHF